This paragraph reports one T cell receptor beta chain. This record belongs to a study of T-cell memory formation after mild COVID-19. Via MiXCR, TCRdb re-called the 5' RACE reads, giving one row per CDR3 protein. This table has about 270,000 distinct CDR3 sequences, 15% to 20% appearing once. CDR3 length equals 14 residues. V shed 5 bases and J 2 bases; nucleotides not matched to a gene: 3. Germline-derived CDR1 and CDR2 are SGHTA and FQGNSA. Sequenced material: PBMCs or a T cell subset sorted from them (not recorded which). The receptor was isolated from a man younger than 35 who had mild COVID-19 (a few samples of this study predate the infection). Cell type and time point are not known. The gene calls are TRBV7-2 and TRBJ2-3, with TRBD1 identical over 8 bases. CDR3 DNA: TGTGCCAGCAGCGAGACAGGGGCCACAGATACGCAGTATTTT. Translated, it gives CASSETGATDTQYF.